The 5 T cell receptor beta chains below were found in one sample sequenced in a study of post-analysis software for immune sequencing data. General study points: Among 4 or 5 TRBV segments more frequent in patients than controls were TRBV5-6, TRBV5-1 and TRBV20-1.

The antigens of these receptors remain unknown. Libraries were made from TCR beta cDNA, and they carried unique molecular identifiers. TCRdb independently ran MiXCR on the PCR reads; one entry per CDR3 protein. The data contain about 400,000 distinct CDR3 sequences, roughly 30% of them singletons. Sequences were obtained from blood. The receptors shown here come from a girl between 5 and 17 years old with multiple sclerosis.

The chain links TRBV7-3 to TRBJ1-6; 8 bases agree with TRBD1. J was trimmed by 2 bases and V by 6 bases; bases with no gene match: 3. The CDR3 totals 15 residues. Germline CDR1 SGHTA, CDR2 FQGTGA. The CDR3, as DNA: TGTGCCAGCAGACAGGACAGGGCCTATAATTCACCCCTCCACTTT. The encoded protein is CASRQDRAYNSPLHF.

The chain joins TRBV4-2 to TRBJ2-2; possibly TRBD1 for D (5 bases). V shed 2 bases and J shed 7 bases, with 20 bases lying between them. The CDR3 totals 17 residues. The V gene's germline CDR1 is LGHNA and CDR2 YNFKEQ. CDR3 loop: CASSQPLIQAWDGELFF. DNA for the CDR3: TGTGCCAGCAGCCAACCACTCATACAGGCCTGGGACGGGGAGCTGTTTTTT.

The chain recombines TRBV12-3 or TRBV12-4 with TRBJ1-1; D may be TRBD1 (5 bases). Between the trimmed V and J ends, which lost 2 bases and 8 bases, there was a span of 12 bases. The CDR3 covers 13 residues. The CDR3 here is CASSLTPGPEAFF. The DNA of the CDR3 is TGTGCCAGCAGTTTAACTCCGGGGCCAGAAGCTTTCTTT.

This clonotype came up a few times. The chain is built from TRBV5-1 and TRBJ1-6; TRBD1 might be the D (5 bases). Between the trimmed V and J ends, which lost 2 bases and 10 bases, there was a span of 22 bases. The CDR3 runs 17 residues. Germline assignment: CDR1 SGHRS and CDR2 YFSETQ. The DNA of the CDR3 is TGCGCCAGCAGCTTAGATTTATCAGGGACCGCGCCCTCACCCCTCCACTTT. It codes for CASSLDLSGTAPSPLHF.

This clonotype has just one count. This chain joins TRBV6-6 and TRBJ1-2, with a weak D call TRBD1 (5 bases). This CDR3 is built from 11 residues. The germline CDR1 and CDR2 sequences are MNHNY and SVGAGI (reference sequence). V lost 5 bases, J lost 7 bases, and 8 bases lay in between. The CDR3 here is CASSTGGGYTF. CDR3 nucleotides: TGTGCCAGCAGTACGGGGGGTGGCTACACCTTC.